These 30 T cell receptor beta chains were sequenced from one sample in a study of blood T cell repertoires in COVID-19. Profiled with immunoSEQ multiplex PCR; TCRdb holds only in-frame clones, not every one. The sample yields over 120,000 clones, nearly 90% seen once. The specimen sequenced was peripheral blood. The receptors come from a man between 65 and 85 years old with acute or convalescent COVID-19.

The chain carries TRBV9 and TRBJ2-2, with D perhaps TRBD2 (5 bases). The CDR3 loop spans 16 amino acids. V was cut by 0 bases and J by 0 bases, with 9 bases left in between. Germline assignment: CDR1 SGDLS and CDR2 YYNGEE. DNA for the CDR3: TGTGCCAGCAGCGTAGGTTTGCGGGCGAACACCGGGGAGCTGTTTTTT. It translates to CASSVGLRANTGELFF. Together with reference TRBV9 and TRBJ2-2, the CDR3 gives the full variable domain: DSGVTQTPKHLITATGQRVTLRCSPRSGDLSVYWYQQSLDQGLQFLIQYYNGEERAKGNILERFSAQQFPDLHSELNLSSLELGDSALYFCASSVGLRANTGELFFGEGSRLTVL.

The chain combines TRBV3-1 (or the pseudogene TRBV3-2) with TRBJ2-1, with D maybe TRBD2 (6 bases). Germline V gives CDR1 LGHDT, CDR2 YNNKEL (reference sequence). The CDR3 is made up of 12 amino acids. Trimming removed 1 base at V and 11 bases at J, with 9 bases between. The CDR3 DNA sequence: TGTGCCAGCAGCCAAGCGACTAGTAAGCAGTTCTTC. It codes for CASSQATSKQFF.

The chain employs TRBV18 and TRBJ1-1; 9 bases agree with TRBD1. Germline CDR1 reads KGHSH; CDR2 reads LQKENI. The CDR3 loop spans 15 amino acids. V shed 6 bases, J shed 5 bases, and the junction held 10 bases outside the gene matches. As DNA, the CDR3 is TGTGCCAGCTCGCGTAACCGGGACAGGGAGACTGAAGCTTTCTTT. Translated: CASSRNRDRETEAFF. Combining the CDR3 with reference TRBV18 and TRBJ1-1 gives the whole variable domain NAGVMQNPRHLVRRRGQEARLRCSPMKGHSHVYWYRQLPEEGLKFMVYLQKENIIDESGMPKERFSAEFPKEGPSILRIQQVVRGDSAAYFCASSRNRDRETEAFFGQGTRLTVV.

The rearrangement links TRBV29-1 to TRBJ1-1; D is ambiguous. CDR3 length equals 12 residues. Looked up from germline, CDR1 is SQVTM and CDR2 is ANQGSEA. V was shortened by 2 bases and J by 6 bases, with 10 bases between the two germline ends. This CDR3 reads CSVETDRAEAFF. The DNA of the CDR3 is TGCAGCGTTGAAACCGATAGAGCTGAAGCTTTCTTT.

This chain connects TRBV7-3 to TRBJ1-2; 8 bases are a match to TRBD1. The V gene end was trimmed by 4 bases and the J gene end by 7 bases; junction bases not matched to a gene: 8. Germline V gives CDR1 SGHTA, CDR2 FQGTGA. CDR3 length: 14 amino acids. CDR3 sequence (DNA): TGTGCCAGCAGCTCAGGACAGGGAACGGGTGGCTACACCTTC. It yields the protein CASSSGQGTGGYTF.

The rearrangement uses TRBV5-1 and TRBJ1-4; no firm D call. Germline CDR1 is SGHRS and CDR2 is YFSETQ. V was shortened by 4 bases and J by 4 bases, with 14 bases between the two germline ends. This CDR3 region has 15 residues. The DNA of the CDR3 is TGCGCCAGCAGCGGACTAGGTGACGGTAATGAAAAACTGTTTTTT. Translated, it gives CASSGLGDGNEKLFF.

The chain recombines TRBV5-1 with TRBJ1-1; tentatively, D is TRBD1 (5 bases). The CDR3 has 14 residues. V shed 4 bases and J shed 4 bases, with 14 bases lying between them. CDR1 and CDR2 (germline): SGHRS, YFSETQ. CDR3 sequence (DNA): TGCGCCAGCAGCGGAGGGACTTCGGGCACTGAAGCTTTCTTT. It codes for CASSGGTSGTEAFF.

The chain combines TRBV12-3 or TRBV12-4 with TRBJ2-1, with 8 bases that match TRBD1. This CDR3 has 13 amino acids. The J segment lost 4 bases and the V segment lost 4 bases, leaving 0 bases of the junction unmatched. The CDR3 DNA sequence: TGTGCCAGCAGTTGGACAGGGTACAATGAGCAGTTCTTC. Amino acids: CASSWTGYNEQFF.

This clone was seen a handful of times. The J gene is TRBJ2-7, the V gene TRBV7-6; tentative D call: TRBD1 (8 bases). The CDR3 runs 15 residues. Germline CDR1 and CDR2: SGHVS and FNYEAQ. V lost 5 bases and J 2 bases, leaving 16 bases between the germline ends. CDR3: CASSQGASGTYEQYF. The CDR3 DNA sequence: TGTGCCAGCAGCCAGGGGGCTAGCGGAACCTACGAGCAGTACTTC. The full variable domain, in which reference TRBV7-6 and TRBJ2-7 provide the parts outside the CDR3, is GAGVSQSPRYKVTKRGQDVALRCDPISGHVSLYWYRQALGQGPEFLTYFNYEAQQDKSGLPNDRFSAERPEGSISTLTIQRTEQRDSAMYRCASSQGASGTYEQYFGPGTRLTVT.

CDR3 protein: CASSFNRDAVYGYTF. In DNA form, the CDR3 reads TGTGCCAGCAGCTTCAACAGGGACGCGGTATATGGCTACACCTTC. This chain uses TRBV5-8 with TRBJ1-2, with D possibly TRBD1 on 6 matching bases. V gave up 2 bases and J gave up 5 bases, with 16 bases separating them. The length of the CDR3 is 15 residues. Germline CDR1 SGHTS, CDR2 YDEGEE.

The genes are TRBV6-5 and TRBJ1-6; possibly TRBD1 for D (5 bases). V was cut by 0 bases and J by 5 bases, with 8 bases left in between. Germline loops: CDR1 MNHEY, CDR2 SVGAGI. This CDR3 spans 15 amino acids. The CDR3 sequence: CASSYSTAHNSPLHF. The CDR3 nucleotides read TGTGCCAGCAGTTACTCGACAGCCCATAATTCACCCCTCCACTTT.

The chain carries TRBV5-5 and TRBJ2-1, with 7 nucleotides matching TRBD2. CDR1 is SGHKS and CDR2 is YYEKEE in the germline V gene (reference sequence). With V trimmed by 3 bases and J by 5 bases, 11 bases remained unmatched. This CDR3 contains 16 residues. CDR3 region: CASSSTVGGGDNEQFF. DNA of the CDR3: TGTGCCAGCAGCTCTACCGTGGGCGGGGGAGACAATGAGCAGTTCTTC. The whole variable domain, filled in from reference TRBV5-5 and TRBJ2-1, reads DAGVTQSPTHLIKTRGQQVTLRCSPISGHKSVSWYQQVLGQGPQFIFQYYEKEERGRGNFPDRFSARQFPNYSSELNVNALLLGDSALYLCASSSTVGGGDNEQFFGPGTRLTVL.

This clone was seen a few times. This sequence joins TRBV11-2 and TRBJ2-5; the match to TRBD2 covers 7 bases. The CDR3 loop spans 15 amino acids. Germline CDR1 reads SGHAT; CDR2 reads FQNNGV. With 3 bases clipped from V and 2 bases from J, the junction kept 6 bases outside the gene matches. This chain's CDR3 is CASSFRRGRQETQYF. CDR3 in DNA: TGTGCCAGCAGCTTCCGGCGGGGGAGACAAGAGACCCAGTACTTC.

The chain is built from TRBV5-1 and TRBJ1-6; maybe TRBD1 (6 bases). The ends were cut back, 4 bases at V and 7 bases at J, with 21 bases in the middle. This CDR3 region has 17 residues. Germline values: CDR1 SGHRS, CDR2 YFSETQ. Here the CDR3 reads CASSLAVDRLGNSPLHF. The CDR3 region has the DNA TGCGCCAGCAGCCTCGCGGTGGACAGACTCGGGAATTCACCCCTCCACTTT.

In its sample, this clone was seen once. For the CDR3, the DNA is TGTGCCAGCAGTTTGACTAGCGCGACCCACACAGATACGCAGTATTTT. Translation gives CASSLTSATHTDTQYF. V and J are TRBV27 and TRBJ2-3; 8 bases line up with TRBD2. CDR3 length: 16 residues. V lost 3 bases and J lost 2; bases outside the gene matches: 7. The V gene's germline CDR1 is MNHEY and CDR2 SMNVEV (reference sequence).

The V and J genes are TRBV27 and TRBJ1-6; possible D gene TRBD1, 5 bases. The CDR3 consists of 14 residues. V lost 3 bases and J 6 bases, leaving 9 bases between the germline ends. Germline CDR1 MNHEY, CDR2 SMNVEV (reference sequence). CDR3 region: CASSLRQPNSPLHF. The CDR3 nucleotides read TGTGCCAGCAGTTTGCGACAGCCTAATTCACCCCTCCACTTT.

The V gene is TRBV5-1, the J gene TRBJ2-2; the D gene is possibly TRBD2 (5 bases). The CDR3 contains 14 residues. V dropped 2 bases and J dropped 1 base, with 6 bases sitting between them. In germline, CDR1 is SGHRS, CDR2 YFSETQ. The CDR3 sequence: CASSLGGNTGELFF. For the CDR3, the DNA is TGCGCCAGCAGCTTAGGAGGGAACACCGGGGAGCTGTTTTTT. Combining the CDR3 with reference TRBV5-1 and TRBJ2-2 gives the whole variable domain KAGVTQTPRYLIKTRGQQVTLSCSPISGHRSVSWYQQTPGQGLQFLFEYFSETQRNKGNFPGRFSGRQFSNSRSEMNVSTLELGDSALYLCASSLGGNTGELFFGEGSRLTVL.

This clone was recorded once. V gene TRBV19 combines with J gene TRBJ1-5; 11 positions agree with TRBD1. The germline gives CDR1 LNHDA, CDR2 SQIVND (reference sequence). V shed 4 bases, J shed 3 bases, and the junction held 11 bases outside the gene matches. The CDR3 runs 18 residues. CDR3 sequence (DNA): TGTGCCAGTAGTACGGACAGGGGGCGAGGGCTGACCAATCAGCCCCAGCATTTT. It encodes CASSTDRGRGLTNQPQHF.

V gene TRBV5-1 combines with J gene TRBJ1-4; no reliable D call. The CDR3 length is 13 residues. Trimming pared 0 bases from V and 8 bases from J, leaving 8 bases between. In germline, CDR1 is SGHRS, CDR2 YFSETQ. The CDR3 DNA sequence: TGCGCCAGCAGCTTGGGACCGGGGGAAAAACTGTTTTTT. Translation gives CASSLGPGEKLFF.

This clone has only one observation. The chain has TRBV5-1 and TRBJ2-1, with 9 bases aligning to TRBD1. CDR1 is SGHRS, CDR2 YFSETQ, per germline. V gave up 1 base and J gave up 6 bases; unmatched junction bases: 5. This CDR3 region has 15 residues. CDR3 nucleotides: TGCGCCAGCAGCTTGATGGGACAGGGAAGCAATGAGCAGTTCTTC. Its translation: CASSLMGQGSNEQFF.

This rearrangement joins TRBV29-1 to TRBJ2-7, with 11 positions matching TRBD1. The trim removed 6 bases at V and 2 bases at J, leaving 6 bases unmatched. Germline V gene data show CDR1 as SQVTM and CDR2 as ANQGSEA. The CDR3 length is 14 residues. The CDR3, as DNA: TGCAGCGTGGGCCCGGGACAGGGGGCCTACGAGCAGTACTTC. Protein sequence: CSVGPGQGAYEQYF.

This clone was observed a few times. This chain joins TRBV19 and TRBJ1-2; 8 positions match TRBD1. This CDR3 spans 14 amino acids. J gave up 6 bases and V 7 bases, and 10 bases lay outside the gene matches. Germline CDR1 reads LNHDA; CDR2 reads SQIVND (reference sequence). The CDR3 spells CASNQDRGGDGYTF. CDR3 sequence (DNA): TGTGCCAGTAATCAAGACAGGGGAGGTGATGGCTACACCTTC. Looking up the rest from reference TRBV19 and TRBJ1-2 gives the full variable domain: DGGITQSPKYLFRKEGQNVTLSCEQNLNHDAMYWYRQDPGQGLRLIYYSQIVNDFQKGDIAEGYSVSREKKESFPLTVTSAQKNPTAFYLCASNQDRGGDGYTFGSGTRLTVV.

The rearrangement uses TRBV5-1 and TRBJ2-1, with a weak D call TRBD2 (5 bases). The V gene lost 6 bases and the J gene lost 0 bases, with 16 bases spanning the gap. The germline gives CDR1 SGHRS, CDR2 YFSETQ. The CDR3 has 16 amino acids. CDR3 sequence (DNA): TGCGCCAGCACCCCTGTGGCGGGTAGCTCCTACAATGAGCAGTTCTTC. It is translated as CASTPVAGSSYNEQFF.

The count of this clone is one. The rearrangement joins TRBV21-1 to TRBJ2-1; TRBD2 is the table's D call, not checked against the DNA. TRBV21-1 is shown as a pseudogene. This CDR3 is built from 17 residues. This chain's CDR3 is CASSKSGNTPGYNEQFF. Written as DNA, the CDR3 is TGTGCCAGCAGCAAAAGCGGGAATACCCCAGGGTACAATGAGCAGTTCTTC.

The V gene is TRBV6-5, the J gene TRBJ1-6, with 7 bases aligning to TRBD1. V shed 0 bases and J 8 bases; nucleotides not matched to a gene: 7. The V gene's germline CDR1 is MNHEY and CDR2 SVGAGI. The CDR3 covers 16 residues. CDR3 residues: CASSYSSGTVDSPLHF. Written as DNA, the CDR3 is TGTGCCAGCAGTTACTCGTCCGGGACAGTGGATTCACCCCTCCACTTT.

The chain employs TRBV12-5 and TRBJ1-4; 9 positions agree with TRBD1. Trimming took 4 bases from V and 4 from J; bases not matched to a gene: 1. CDR1 is LGHNT and CDR2 is FRNRAP in the germline V gene. The CDR3 covers 14 residues. The CDR3 spells CASGWDRVNEKLFF. CDR3 DNA: TGTGCTAGTGGTTGGGACAGGGTTAATGAAAAACTGTTTTTT.

The V and J genes are TRBV2 and TRBJ2-7, with TRBD1 matching over 10 bases. The germline V gene has CDR1 SNHLY and CDR2 FYNNEI. The CDR3 covers 15 residues. The V segment lost 6 bases and the J segment 7 bases; nucleotides outside the gene matches: 12. DNA of the CDR3: TGTGCCAGCAGGGAGACAGGGGGCACCCCCTTGGAGCAGTACTTC. This encodes CASRETGGTPLEQYF.

CDR3 sequence reads: CASREGGNEQFF. CDR3 nucleotide sequence: TGCGCCAGCAGGGAAGGGGGAAATGAGCAGTTCTTC. The chain has TRBV5-1 and TRBJ2-1, with a tentative D call TRBD1 (6 bases). The CDR3 sequence is 12 residues long. V lost 5 bases to trimming and J lost 7 bases, with 10 bases between them. From germline, CDR1 is SGHRS and CDR2 YFSETQ.

This chain joins TRBV19 and TRBJ2-7, with D possibly TRBD1 on 6 matching bases. The CDR3 sequence is 14 residues long. Germline CDR1 and CDR2: LNHDA and SQIVND (reference sequence). Trimming cost V 3 bases and J 3 bases, with 12 bases left between them. This CDR3 is CASSITGQSYEQYF. CDR3 sequence (DNA): TGTGCCAGTAGTATCACAGGACAGAGCTACGAGCAGTACTTC. Full variable domain (outside the CDR3, taken from reference TRBV19 and TRBJ2-7): DGGITQSPKYLFRKEGQNVTLSCEQNLNHDAMYWYRQDPGQGLRLIYYSQIVNDFQKGDIAEGYSVSREKKESFPLTVTSAQKNPTAFYLCASSITGQSYEQYFGPGTRLTVT.

The chain combines TRBV23-1 with TRBJ2-7; D is unresolved. TRBV23-1 is an ORF, with its function uncertain. Trimming took off 10 bases at V and 0 bases at J, with 10 bases between the two ends. The CDR3 consists of 12 residues. CDR3 nucleotide sequence: TGCGCCATCTGTAAGAGCTCCTACGAGCAGTACTTC. Translating gives CAICKSSYEQYF.